A selection of T cell receptor beta chains follows, all from one sample in a study of regulatory T cells in long-lasting Graves disease. MiXCR, applied by TCRdb to the multiplex PCR reads, yields one record per CDR3 protein. The repertoire consists of 680,000 or so distinct CDR3 sequences, with 16% occurring once and the leading ten covering roughly 18%. In addition, the sample was reused for a study of T cells in Graves' hyperthyroidism and ophthalmopathy.

The specimen comprised peripheral blood mononuclear cells (PBMCs), sampled at new diagnosis, from a patient treated with antithyroid drugs. The receptor set was obtained from a woman under 40 with Graves disease. The CDR3 runs from the conserved cysteine through the conserved F or W. D genes are given only for firm matches. Clone size appears in some rows only: once, few, many, or a class for an expanded clone.

D	size	V	J	CDR3	DNA
-	-	TRBV7-9	TRBJ1-4	CASSFIEDTATNEKLFF	TGTGCCAGCAGCTTCATAGAGGACACCGCAACTAATGAAAAACTGTTTTTT
TRBD1	-	TRBV29-1	TRBJ1-2	CSVDADRAGSYDYTF	TGCAGCGTTGACGCGGACAGGGCGGGTAGTTATGACTACACCTTC
TRBD2	-	TRBV10-3	TRBJ2-5	CAISEDATSAETQYF	TGTGCCATCAGTGAGGACGCTACTAGCGCGGAGACCCAGTACTTC
-	-	TRBV28	TRBJ2-7	CASSLYGAEQYF	TGTGCCAGCAGTCTATACGGGGCCGAGCAGTACTTC
TRBD2	-	TRBV20-1	TRBJ2-3	CSASLLAAFTDTQYF	TGCAGTGCTAGCCTACTAGCGGCCTTCACAGATACGCAGTATTTT
-	many	TRBV5-1	TRBJ1-1	CASSLSGENTEAFF	TGCGCCAGCAGCTTGTCAGGGGAGAACACTGAAGCTTTCTTT
TRBD2	many	TRBV28	TRBJ2-2	CASSPLAGAGELFF	TGCGCCAGCAGTCCATTAGCGGGAGCCGGGGAGCTGTTTTTT
-	few	TRBV30	TRBJ1-4	CAWSSTGNEKLFF	TGTGCCTGGAGTTCCACAGGCAATGAAAAACTGTTTTTT
TRBD1	many	TRBV6-1	TRBJ1-1	CASSEWRGHDGNTEAFF	TGTGCCAGCAGTGAGTGGAGGGGGCATGATGGAAACACTGAAGCTTTCTTT
-	-	TRBV20-1	TRBJ2-6	CSARPGVGANVMTF	TGCAGTGCTAGACCGGGGGTTGGGGCCAACGTCATGACTTTC
-	-	TRBV4-1	TRBJ2-3	CASSPFALGADTQYF	TGCGCCAGCAGCCCTTTCGCCTTGGGGGCAGATACGCAGTATTTT
TRBD2	-	TRBV19	TRBJ2-1	CASSIAGTSSYNEQFF	TGTGCCAGTAGTATAGCCGGGACTAGCTCCTACAATGAGCAGTTCTTC
TRBD2	many	TRBV28	TRBJ2-5	CASITGTSGSQTQYF	TGTGCCAGCATTACCGGGACTAGCGGGAGTCAGACCCAGTACTTC
TRBD2	few	TRBV11-3	TRBJ2-1	CASSPSGSGSGYEQFF	TGTGCCAGCAGCCCCTCCGGGAGCGGGAGTGGGTATGAGCAGTTCTTC
-	many	TRBV28	TRBJ2-3	CASSMTSLPDTQYF	TGTGCCAGCAGTATGACTAGTTTGCCAGATACGCAGTATTTT
-	-	TRBV3-1	TRBJ2-1	CASSQDLFTSYNEQFF	TGTGCCAGCAGCCAAGATCTTTTTACCTCCTACAATGAGCAGTTCTTC
-	-	TRBV6-1	TRBJ2-4	CASRGPNDGIWYF	TGTGCCAGCAGGGGCCCCAATGATGGGATTTGGTACTTC
-	many	TRBV18	TRBJ1-1	CASSPDMVGTEAFF	TGTGCCAGCTCACCAGATATGGTGGGCACTGAAGCTTTCTTT
-	many	TRBV20-1	TRBJ1-5	CSAGGMPQPQHF	TGCAGTGCTGGTGGCATGCCTCAGCCCCAGCATTTT
-	many	TRBV2	TRBJ1-1	CASKSILTEAFF	TGTGCCAGCAAAAGTATTTTAACTGAAGCTTTCTTT
TRBD2	many	TRBV20-1	TRBJ2-7	CSAPLAGAEQYF	TGCAGTGCGCCGCTAGCGGGGGCCGAGCAGTACTTC
-	few	TRBV20-1	TRBJ2-4	CSAKWGGIIQYF	TGCAGTGCTAAATGGGGTGGGATCATTCAGTACTTC
-	few	TRBV24-1	TRBJ1-1	CATSDDRYTEAFF	TGTGCCACCAGTGATGACAGATACACTGAAGCTTTCTTT
TRBD2	once	TRBV7-9	TRBJ2-5	CASSLGGGNEETQYF	TGTGCCAGCAGCCTGGGGGGGGGAAACGAAGAGACCCAGTACTTC
-	many	TRBV11-2	TRBJ2-7	CASSLMRAYEQYF	TGTGCCAGCAGCTTAATGAGGGCTTACGAGCAGTACTTC
TRBD2	-	TRBV7-3	TRBJ2-3	CASSRGLAGDSTQYF	TGTGCCAGCAGCCGTGGACTAGCGGGAGATTCGACGCAGTATTTT